The clone carrying this T cell receptor (beta chain) was seen ten or more times. Its antigen remains unidentified. This sample is part of a study of CD8 T cells in ankylosing spondylitis. TCRdb used MiXCR to reprocess the 5' RACE reads, holding one entry per CDR3 protein. The sample holds about 39,000 distinct CDR3 sequences; over 2.5% are singletons and the top ten take 2.8%. Findings and caveats of the study: Ankylosing spondylitis blood appeared to be characterized by a TCR beta motif of roughly eight highly homologous variants. Several of the motif variants were reported before in synovial fluid and blood from reactive arthritis.

Germline CDR1 is SGDLS and CDR2 is YYNGEE. There are 14 residues in the CDR3. J was trimmed by 4 bases and V by 2 bases; bases with no gene match: 4. What was sequenced was blood, either unsorted or a sorted T cell fraction (not recorded which). This clonotype was obtained from a male donor with ankylosing spondylitis or in good health (not recorded which). V gene TRBV9 combines with J gene TRBJ1-1; 8 bases fit TRBD1. For the CDR3, the DNA is TGTGCCAGCAGCGTCGGACAGGGTAGCACTGAAGCTTTCTTT. Translated, it gives CASSVGQGSTEAFF.